The clone carrying this TCR beta chain turned up a few times. Antigen unknown. The data are from a study of CD8+CD57+ T cells in acquired aplastic anemia. Study background: An average of roughly 3 ug of DNA was obtained from sorted CD4+ and CD8+ cells. The study obtained 11 million or so reads on average for CD4+ cells from healthy donors.

Genomic DNA was employed as the template in profiling TCR beta VDJ and CDR3. TCRdb passed the reads through MiXCR, listing each CDR3 protein once. The data hold some 190,000 distinct CDR3 sequences, with 46% observed a single time. V gave up 8 bases and J gave up 7 bases, with 26 bases separating them. The CDR3 is 17 residues long. General study results and limits: Shared by patients and controls, 25 to 35 CD8+ CDR3s were abundant in patients. No significant patient-versus-control difference appeared in CD8+ Simpson's diversity.

The sample taken for sequencing was sorted CD4+, CD8+, or CD8+CD57+ T cells (not recorded which) from PBMCs. The TCR comes from a human donor in good health. V usage is TRBV12-3 or TRBV12-4 and J usage is TRBJ1-4; possibly TRBD1 for D (6 bases). In DNA form, the CDR3 reads TGTGCCAGCTTGAGGGGGTGGGCACTCCCCGGTTTTGAAAAACTGTTTTTT. Its protein product is CASLRGWALPGFEKLFF.